The 27 T cell receptor beta chains below come from one sample, sequenced in a study of blood T cell repertoires in COVID-19 (dated by TCRdb to the early 2020s). Libraries were built with the immunoSEQ multiplex PCR assay. TCRdb holds this immuneACCESS table with in-frame rearrangements only. Some clones are missing; in checked studies, unresolved V genes explain under half, and the rest has no known cause. Here the sample has about 430,000 clones; more than 70% occur a single time. 1.4% to 1.5% of the sample is held by the ten biggest clonotypes. Sequences were obtained from PBMCs or T cells enriched from blood (not recorded which). The receptors here all came from a woman under 30 who had been exposed to COVID-19.

The rearrangement uses TRBV7-7 and TRBJ1-1; possible D gene TRBD1, 5 bases. The CDR3 loop spans 15 amino acids. V was shortened by 5 bases and J by 0 bases, with 13 bases between the two germline ends. Germline CDR1 is SSHAT and CDR2 is FNYEAQ (reference sequence). The CDR3 DNA reads TGTGCCAGCAGCGAAGTCGGGGGGATGAACACTGAAGCTTTCTTT. This encodes CASSEVGGMNTEAFF.

This chain links TRBV6-6 with TRBJ1-5; TRBD1 agrees at 8 bases. Unmatched junction bases numbered 8, after V lost 7 bases and J lost 6 bases. CDR3 size: 14 residues. Germline V CDR1 and CDR2: MNHNY, SVGAGI (reference sequence). CDR3 in DNA: TGTGCCAGCATTGAGGACAGGGCGGCTCAGCCCCAGCATTTT. Translated: CASIEDRAAQPQHF.

This chain uses TRBV24-1 with TRBJ2-2, with 12 bases that match TRBD2. Trimming at V came to 9 bases and at J to 4 bases, leaving 8 bases not matched to a gene. Germline assignment: CDR1 KGHDR and CDR2 SFDVKD. The CDR3 is 16 residues long. DNA for the CDR3: TGTGCCACCTCCCGGACTAGCGGGGCCGGCACCGGGGAGCTGTTTTTT. It codes for CATSRTSGAGTGELFF.

This CDR3 is CASSPIVKGRDGYTF. CDR3 DNA sequence: TGTGCCAGCAGCCCAATCGTCAAGGGGAGGGATGGCTACACCTTC. This sequence joins TRBV4-2 and TRBJ1-2; tentative D call: TRBD1 (5 bases). CDR3 size: 15 residues. V lost 4 bases to trimming and J lost 6 bases, with 18 bases between them. Germline V CDR1 and CDR2: LGHNA, YNFKEQ.

This chain connects TRBV19 to TRBJ2-7, with a possible D match to TRBD2 (7 bases). Germline lookup yields CDR1 LNHDA and CDR2 SQIVND (reference sequence). With 4 bases removed from V and 4 bases from J, the gap between germline ends came to 11 bases. The CDR3 runs 13 residues. Here the CDR3 reads CASSTGGGYEQYF. CDR3 nucleotide sequence: TGTGCCAGTAGTACGGGGGGCGGATACGAGCAGTACTTC.

The rearrangement uses TRBV9 and TRBJ1-2, with 9 bases that match TRBD1. Looked up from germline, CDR1 is SGDLS and CDR2 is YYNGEE. The V segment lost 0 bases and the J segment 6 bases; nucleotides outside the gene matches: 6. This CDR3 is built from 15 residues. CDR3 region: CASSVEWDREDGYTF. CDR3 coding DNA: TGTGCCAGCAGCGTAGAATGGGACAGGGAAGATGGCTACACCTTC.

J is TRBJ1-4 and V is TRBV28, with D maybe TRBD1 (5 bases). Germline CDR1 is MDHEN and CDR2 is SYDVKM. The V and J ends lost 2 bases and 9 bases respectively, with 13 bases between them. The length of the CDR3 is 14 residues. CDR3 sequence: CASSLGGKAQKLFF. The CDR3 DNA reads TGTGCCAGCAGTTTAGGGGGGAAGGCTCAAAAACTGTTTTTT. The variable domain in full, completed from reference TRBV28 and TRBJ1-4, reads DVKVTQSSRYLVKRTGEKVFLECVQDMDHENMFWYRQDPGLGLRLIYFSYDVKMKEKGDIPEGYSVSREKKERFSLILESASTNQTSMYLCASSLGGKAQKLFFGSGTQLSVL.

This chain joins TRBV3-1 (or the pseudogene TRBV3-2) and TRBJ2-2; TRBD1 is a possible D gene (6 bases). Germline V gives CDR1 LGHDT, CDR2 YNNKEL (reference sequence). The V gene lost 1 base and the J gene lost 5 bases, with 14 bases spanning the gap. This CDR3 is built from 16 residues. Here the CDR3 reads CASSQGWGLRTGELFF. For the CDR3, the DNA is TGTGCCAGCAGCCAAGGGTGGGGGCTACGGACCGGGGAGCTGTTTTTT.

The chain uses TRBV6-6 and TRBJ2-5; TRBD2 aligns across 12 bases. The CDR3 extends over 17 amino acids. Trimming at V came to 5 bases and at J to 9 bases, leaving 16 bases not matched to a gene. From germline, CDR1 is MNHNY and CDR2 SVGAGI (reference sequence). DNA for the CDR3: TGTGCCAGCAGTCAACGGGGACTAGCGGGTCCCCTGGGGGCCCAGTACTTC. It codes for CASSQRGLAGPLGAQYF.

The chain links TRBV23-1 to TRBJ2-3; TRBD2 is a possible D gene (6 bases). TRBV23-1 is an ORF for which the function is uncertain. V was trimmed by 3 bases and J by 0 bases, leaving 19 bases between them. The CDR3 consists of 18 residues. CDR3: CASSHRWVGGASTDTQYF. The CDR3 region has the DNA TGCGCCAGCAGTCATCGTTGGGTGGGCGGGGCTAGCACAGATACGCAGTATTTT.

The V call is TRBV28, the J call TRBJ2-5; D gene unclear. The germline V and J ends were trimmed by 2 bases and 4 bases, with 11 bases remaining between them. Per the germline V gene, CDR1 is MDHEN and CDR2 is SYDVKM. This CDR3 spans 14 amino acids. The CDR3 sequence: CASSLTLVGETQYF. The DNA for the CDR3 is TGTGCCAGCAGTTTAACGCTAGTGGGAGAGACCCAGTACTTC. Supplemented by reference TRBV28 and TRBJ2-5, the full variable domain reads DVKVTQSSRYLVKRTGEKVFLECVQDMDHENMFWYRQDPGLGLRLIYFSYDVKMKEKGDIPEGYSVSREKKERFSLILESASTNQTSMYLCASSLTLVGETQYFGPGTRLLVL.

J is TRBJ2-1 and V is TRBV4-2; a possible D gene is TRBD1 (5 bases). Trimming stripped 8 bases from V and 8 bases from J, with 16 bases between. This CDR3 is built from 13 residues. Germline V lookup: CDR1 LGHNA, CDR2 YNFKEQ. CDR3 loop: CASGPGATDEQFF. The CDR3 coding sequence is TGTGCCAGCGGCCCGGGTGCGACAGATGAGCAGTTCTTC.

The V and J genes are TRBV7-2 and TRBJ1-6; D gene uncertain. The CDR3 is made up of 15 amino acids. Germline loops: CDR1 SGHTA, CDR2 FQGNSA. With 5 bases removed from V and 10 bases from J, the gap between germline ends came to 18 bases. The CDR3 coding sequence is TGTGCCAGCAGCCCCGTGTTCAGGACGGGATCACCCCTCCACTTT. It codes for CASSPVFRTGSPLHF.

The chain is built from TRBV4-2 and TRBJ1-4, with 10 bases aligning to TRBD1. Trimming took 2 bases from V and 5 from J; bases not matched to a gene: 2. CDR3 size: 15 residues. The V gene's germline CDR1 is LGHNA and CDR2 YNFKEQ. Here the CDR3 reads CASSQQDRGNEKLFF. CDR3 DNA sequence: TGTGCCAGCAGCCAACAGGACAGGGGGAATGAAAAACTGTTTTTT.

The genes are TRBV28 and TRBJ2-2; TRBD2 aligns across 10 bases. The CDR3 is 17 amino acids. CDR1 is MDHEN, CDR2 SYDVKM, per germline. The ends lost 4 bases at V and 1 base at J; junction bases unmatched: 6. The CDR3 DNA follows: TGTGCCAGCAGTTCCACGACTAGCGGGTGGAACACCGGGGAGCTGTTTTTT. Its protein product is CASSSTTSGWNTGELFF.

The chain employs TRBV2 and TRBJ2-3; 7 bases agree with TRBD2. Trimming cost V 8 bases and J 0 bases; bases outside gene matches: 8. CDR1 and CDR2 from the germline V gene are SNHLY and FYNNEI. The CDR3 length is 15 residues. CDR3 in DNA: TGTGCCAGCGGGGCGGGGGAATTTAGCACAGATACGCAGTATTTT. It is translated as CASGAGEFSTDTQYF.

CDR3 in DNA: TGCGCCAGCAGCCTTCAGACAGGCGATAATGAAAAACTGTTTTTT. Translation gives CASSLQTGDNEKLFF. The gene calls are TRBV5-1 and TRBJ1-4, with D perhaps matching TRBD1 (6 bases). Germline V gene sequence: CDR1 SGHRS, CDR2 YFSETQ. The CDR3 has 15 residues. V lost 4 bases, J lost 4 bases, and 14 bases lay in between.

This chain connects TRBV11-3 to TRBJ2-1; TRBD1 aligns across 8 bases. The germline gives CDR1 SGHNT, CDR2 YENEEA. Trimming removed 1 base from V and 0 bases from J; junction bases left unmatched: 2. This CDR3 has 16 amino acids. The CDR3 sequence: CASSLAGQGSYNEQFF. CDR3 bases: TGTGCCAGCAGCTTAGCCGGACAGGGCTCCTACAATGAGCAGTTCTTC.

This chain connects TRBV18 to TRBJ2-2; D is perhaps TRBD2 (7 bases). The ends were cut back, 5 bases at V and 4 bases at J, with 20 bases in the middle. Germline V lookup: CDR1 KGHSH, CDR2 LQKENI. This CDR3 spans 17 amino acids. CDR3 region: CASSILATGGPTGELFF. In DNA form, the CDR3 reads TGTGCCAGCTCAATACTAGCGACGGGGGGCCCCACCGGGGAGCTGTTTTTT.

The chain employs TRBV28 and TRBJ2-4; D may be TRBD1 (5 bases). V gave up 5 bases and J gave up 7 bases, with 18 bases separating them. This CDR3 has 15 residues. From germline, CDR1 is MDHEN and CDR2 SYDVKM. CDR3 coding DNA: TGTGCCAGCAGTGTTCAGGGTCCGCCAGAGAACATTCAGTACTTC. It translates to CASSVQGPPENIQYF.

The sample holds one count of this clone. V is TRBV30 and J is TRBJ2-7, with 8 bases fitting TRBD1. The CDR3 spans 12 residues. Germline-derived CDR1 and CDR2 are GTSNPN and SVGIG (reference sequence). V shed 4 bases and J 6 bases; nucleotides not matched to a gene: 5. Written as DNA, the CDR3 is TGTGCCTGGAATCGACAGGGGACCGAGCAGTACTTC. It is translated as CAWNRQGTEQYF.

This chain uses TRBV15 with TRBJ2-2; D unclear. The V gene's germline CDR1 is LNHNV and CDR2 YYDKDF (reference sequence). Deletions cut 1 base from V and 1 base from J, with 7 bases between. This CDR3 region has 15 residues. Here the CDR3 DNA reads TGTGCCACCAGCAGAGGACAAGGGAACACCGGGGAGCTGTTTTTT. This gives the protein CATSRGQGNTGELFF.

The CDR3 is CASSLGSGAYEQYF. CDR3 nucleotide sequence: TGCGCCAGCAGCTTGGGTTCAGGGGCGTACGAGCAGTACTTC. This chain uses TRBV5-1 with TRBJ2-7; a possible D gene is TRBD1 (6 bases). Trimming took off 0 bases at V and 4 bases at J, with 11 bases between the two ends. Germline V gene data show CDR1 as SGHRS and CDR2 as YFSETQ. CDR3 size: 14 residues. The entire variable domain, with the rest obtained from reference TRBV5-1 and TRBJ2-7, is as follows: KAGVTQTPRYLIKTRGQQVTLSCSPISGHRSVSWYQQTPGQGLQFLFEYFSETQRNKGNFPGRFSGRQFSNSRSEMNVSTLELGDSALYLCASSLGSGAYEQYFGPGTRLTVT.

CDR3 region: CSVGPGTGTYEQYF. CDR3 in DNA: TGCAGCGTGGGGCCCGGGACAGGTACCTACGAGCAGTACTTC. The V call is TRBV29-1, the J call TRBJ2-7, with 8 bases identical to TRBD1. J lost 2 bases, V lost 6 bases, and 9 bases had no gene match. CDR3 length equals 14 residues. CDR1 and CDR2 (germline): SQVTM, ANQGSEA.

The V and J genes are TRBV18 and TRBJ1-5; D ambiguous. Trimming took off 2 bases at V and 5 bases at J, with 7 bases between the two ends. Per germline, CDR1 KGHSH and CDR2 LQKENI. This CDR3 region has 13 residues. CDR3 region: CASSPVQDQPQHF. CDR3 in DNA: TGTGCCAGCTCACCAGTCCAGGATCAGCCCCAGCATTTT.

This chain joins TRBV9 and TRBJ2-1, with D possibly TRBD2 on 5 matching bases. V was cut by 0 bases and J by 3 bases, with 13 bases left in between. The CDR3 runs 16 residues. The germline V gene has CDR1 SGDLS and CDR2 YYNGEE. CDR3 protein: CASSVAPAAIYNEQFF. DNA of the CDR3: TGTGCCAGCAGCGTAGCGCCAGCGGCGATCTACAATGAGCAGTTCTTC.

The chain carries TRBV7-6 and TRBJ1-2; no clear D. The CDR3 runs 15 residues. CDR1 is SGHVS and CDR2 is FNYEAQ in the germline V gene. V lost 5 bases, J lost 0 bases, and 13 bases lay in between. The CDR3 is CASSPGLATNYGYTF. CDR3 nucleotide sequence: TGTGCCAGCAGCCCAGGATTGGCTACTAACTATGGCTACACCTTC.